Each of the 2 T cell receptor beta chains below was sequenced from the same sample in a study of T cells in Graves' hyperthyroidism and ophthalmopathy (dated by TCRdb to between 2019 and 2020). The receptor library was made with multiplex PCR. TCRdb shows the sequencer as Illumina HiSeq 2000. The TCR beta CDR3 regions were amplified from the RNA transcripts. The first round of RT-PCR for the TCR CDR3 was performed with the HTBI primer set and the Qiagen OneStep RT-PCR kit. Through fastp at Q25 and MiXCR, TCRdb rebuilt clones from the public reads, retaining in-frame beta chains. Rows with one shared CDR3 protein collapse into an entry with the most common genes and DNA. The sample data list a few hundred thousand distinct CDR3 sequences, and over 12% of these were observed just once. The top ten clones comprise roughly 20% of the sample. The specimen was blood. The source of these receptors is a woman aged 55-69 years with Graves' ophthalmopathy.

A word on this clonotype: One base away lies a much larger clone, so this may be a sequencing read error. The chain combines TRBV7-2 with TRBJ2-7, with 9 nucleotides matching TRBD2. The CDR3 has 14 residues. Germline V gene data show CDR1 as SGHTA and CDR2 as FQGNSA. With V trimmed by 8 bases and J by 6 bases, 11 bases remained unmatched. This CDR3 is CASLNGLAGREQYF. DNA for the CDR3: TGTGCCAGCTTGAACGGGCTAGCGGGACGCGAGCAGTACTTC.

This clonotype showed up many times. This sequence joins TRBV7-8 and TRBJ2-1; 8 bases align to TRBD2. CDR1 is SGHVS, CDR2 FQNEAQ, per germline. CDR3 length: 16 residues. V shed 7 bases, J shed 0 bases, and the junction held 8 bases outside the gene matches. CDR3 amino acids: CASIPRRGDSYNEQFF. The CDR3 DNA is TGTGCCAGCATTCCCAGGCGGGGGGACTCCTACAATGAGCAGTTCTTC.